The 12 T cell receptor beta chains below were found in one sample sequenced in a study of shared clonotypes between healthy human individuals. Produced via immunoSEQ multiplex PCR; TCRdb's table is partial and in-frame only. The table shows about 2.2 million clones, with about 94% occurring only once. Positive CCR7 selection of CD45RO-negative cells yielded the naive CD8 cells, and terminally differentiated effector memory CD45RA+ cells were excluded. Sample: naive CD8+ T cells from PBMCs. These receptors were taken from a young man in good health. Some clones in this sample may be carry-over from other donors' samples.

V gene TRBV2 combines with J gene TRBJ2-7, with D unresolved. This CDR3 contains 8 residues. V shed 6 bases and J shed 6 bases, with 0 bases lying between them. The germline V gene encodes CDR1 SNHLY and CDR2 FYNNEI. The CDR3 DNA is TGTGCCAGCAGCGAGCAGTACTTC. This gives the protein CASSEQYF.

Notes on this clone: This CDR3 is also generated by other DNA sequences in the sample. The chain recombines TRBV5-1 with TRBJ1-5, with a tentative D call TRBD1 (6 bases). Germline V lookup: CDR1 SGHRS, CDR2 YFSETQ. The CDR3 spans 14 residues. The V gene lost 4 bases and the J gene lost 3 bases, with 11 bases spanning the gap. CDR3 sequence: CASSLGDTNQPQHF. The DNA of the CDR3 is TGCGCCAGCAGCCTCGGGGACACCAATCAGCCCCAGCATTTT.

On this clone: This specimen includes other DNA sequences encoding the same CDR3. The chain employs TRBV4-2 and TRBJ2-7; D is ambiguous. V was cut by 1 base and J by 7 bases, with 5 bases left in between. The germline gives CDR1 LGHNA, CDR2 YNFKEQ. The CDR3 totals 11 residues. For the CDR3, the DNA is TGTGCCAGCAGCCAAGGGTGGGAGCAGTACTTC. This gives the protein CASSQGWEQYF.

CDR3 in DNA: TGTGCCAGTAGCCGCTGGGGGCACATTCAGTACTTC. It specifies CASSRWGHIQYF. The chain is built from TRBV19 and TRBJ2-4; possibly TRBD1 for D (6 bases). Deletions cut 6 bases from V and 8 bases from J, with 11 bases between. From germline, CDR1 is LNHDA and CDR2 SQIVND (reference sequence). This CDR3 spans 12 amino acids.

This clone was found a few times. V and J are TRBV10-3 and TRBJ1-5; D is undetermined. The germline V and J ends were trimmed by 8 bases and 6 bases, with 8 bases remaining between them. The CDR3 contains 11 residues. Germline CDR1 reads ENHRY; CDR2 reads SYGVKD. CDR3 nucleotide sequence: TGTGCCATCGGGCCAGGTCAGCCCCAGCATTTT. Protein product: CAIGPGQPQHF.

In nucleotides, the CDR3 is TGTGCCAGCAGTCGATGGACTAATTCGGATACGCAGTATTTT. Protein product: CASSRWTNSDTQYF. The rearrangement links TRBV27 to TRBJ2-3, with D possibly being TRBD2 (6 bases). V dropped 5 bases and J dropped 6 bases, with 15 bases sitting between them. This CDR3 is 14 amino acids long. CDR1 and CDR2 (germline): MNHEY, SMNVEV (reference sequence).

This chain links TRBV7-9 with TRBJ2-2; D is perhaps TRBD2 (7 bases). The ends were cut back, 5 bases at V and 6 bases at J, with 19 bases in the middle. The CDR3 covers 16 residues. Germline V lookup: CDR1 SEHNR, CDR2 FQNEAQ (reference sequence). CDR3 region: CASSHFLGGRAGELFF. The CDR3 nucleotides read TGTGCCAGCAGCCACTTCCTCGGGGGGCGGGCCGGGGAGCTGTTTTTT.

This clone was detected once. Distinct nucleotide sequences in the sample also encode this CDR3. In nucleotides, the CDR3 is TGTGCCAGCAGTCTAGGCCCGGGCAGCATGAACACTGAAGCTTTCTTT. Protein: CASSLGPGSMNTEAFF. V usage is TRBV27 and J usage is TRBJ1-1; D is undetermined. The ends were cut back, 5 bases at V and 0 bases at J, with 16 bases in the middle. Per germline, CDR1 MNHEY and CDR2 SMNVEV (reference sequence). The CDR3 extends over 16 amino acids.

This clone has a single count. The V gene is TRBV27, the J gene TRBJ2-3, with no clear D. Germline CDR1 reads MNHEY; CDR2 reads SMNVEV (reference sequence). The CDR3 totals 16 residues. V lost 4 bases and J 2 bases, leaving 16 bases between the germline ends. This chain's CDR3 is CASSWAVTGLTDTQYF. CDR3 DNA sequence: TGTGCCAGCAGTTGGGCAGTAACGGGCCTCACAGATACGCAGTATTTT.

This chain connects TRBV7-6 to TRBJ2-1; D is ambiguous. V was shortened by 1 base and J by 0 bases, with 10 bases between the two germline ends. There are 16 residues in the CDR3. The germline gives CDR1 SGHVS, CDR2 FNYEAQ. The CDR3 bases are TGTGCCAGCAGCTTAGGCCCCGCCAGCTCCTACAATGAGCAGTTCTTC. Translation: CASSLGPASSYNEQFF.

The V call is TRBV7-2, the J call TRBJ2-1, with 11 bases lining up with TRBD2. V was clipped by 1 base and J by 0 bases; unmatched bases: 8. This CDR3 has 19 amino acids. CDR1 and CDR2 (germline): SGHTA, FQGNSA. The CDR3 here is CASSLGGLAVPSSYNEQFF. The CDR3 DNA reads TGTGCCAGCAGCTTAGGGGGACTAGCGGTGCCTAGCTCCTACAATGAGCAGTTCTTC.

This clone showed up just once. V gene TRBV2 combines with J gene TRBJ1-2, with 8 bases lining up with TRBD1. V trimming: 3 bases; J trimming: 4 bases; junction bases outside the gene matches: 4. The germline gives CDR1 SNHLY, CDR2 FYNNEI. The length of the CDR3 is 14 residues. CDR3 in amino acids: CASSEGQDTYGYTF. CDR3 DNA sequence: TGTGCCAGCAGTGAGGGACAGGATACCTATGGCTACACCTTC.